This T cell receptor (beta chain) was captured in a study of cytomegalovirus exposure and HLA in healthy donors. The study's findings and limits: 87-base-pair reads could not separate some V segments, including TRBV6-2 and TRBV6-3. Per a prior analysis, the majority of TCR beta V segments were productive roughly 87% or roughly 30% of the time. The records held CMV serostatus as the only immune exposure information.

In the PCR, 60 Vbeta and 13 Jbeta primers were used. The protocol was immunoSEQ multiplex PCR, while the TCRdb copy is restricted to in-frame clones and leaves out a portion. The repertoire holds approximately 90,000 clones, with 60% to 80% as singletons. Each donor was healthy, and each was a bone marrow donor. In the case of this clone: As yet, its antigen is unknown.

Germline CDR1 reads SGDLS; CDR2 reads YYNGEE. Trimming cost V 3 bases and J 2 bases; bases outside gene matches: 3. CDR3 size: 16 residues. The rearrangement uses TRBV9 and TRBJ2-3, with 13 positions matching TRBD2. The TCR was taken from a man aged 25 to 40 in good health and CMV-seronegative. What was sequenced was PBMCs. The CDR3, as DNA: TGTGCCAGCAGCGGGACTAGCGGGAGACCCACAGATACGCAGTATTTT. Its protein is CASSGTSGRPTDTQYF.